The clone carrying this T cell receptor (beta chain) was picked up a small number of times. Either two negative PCRs, clearance, or symptom resolution qualified Cohort 3 donors as recovered. This entry belongs to a study of blood T cell repertoires in COVID-19. Overall study: COVID-19 samples collected from the United States, Italy and Spain covered acute and convalescent phases.

Source study methods: For nucleated cells, counts were estimated from reference gene primer amplification. Repertoires were generated with immunoSEQ multiplex PCR, while TCRdb's copy carries only in-frame clones and drops some. V and J calls and clone size follow that table, whereas D and trimming were derived from the DNA. This sample has hundreds of thousands of clones, with 88% found just once. Trimming took off 3 bases at V and 4 bases at J, with 9 bases between the two ends. The CDR3 is made up of 13 amino acids. Germline CDR1 and CDR2: LNHDA and SQIVND (reference sequence). Material: PBMCs or T cells enriched from blood (not recorded which). The sequence derives from a woman in her 30s who had recovered from COVID-19. The genes are TRBV19 and TRBJ1-1; D remains ambiguous. CDR3 DNA sequence: TGTGCCAGTAGTATCGACCGCGGCACTGAAGCTTTCTTT. Translating gives CASSIDRGTEAFF.